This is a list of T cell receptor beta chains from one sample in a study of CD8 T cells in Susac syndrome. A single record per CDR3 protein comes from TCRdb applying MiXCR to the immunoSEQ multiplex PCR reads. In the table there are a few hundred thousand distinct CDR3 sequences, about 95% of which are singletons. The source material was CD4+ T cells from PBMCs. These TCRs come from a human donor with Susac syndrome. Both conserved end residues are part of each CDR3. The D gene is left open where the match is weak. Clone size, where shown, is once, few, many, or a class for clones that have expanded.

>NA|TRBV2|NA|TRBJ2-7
TGTGCCAGCAGTGCTCCCACGGTCCCCTCCTACGAGCAGTACTTC
CASSAPTVPSYEQYF
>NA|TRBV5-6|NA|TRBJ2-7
TGTGCCAGCAGCTCCGCAGCCCGAGGGGGATACGAGCAGTACTTC
CASSSAARGGYEQYF
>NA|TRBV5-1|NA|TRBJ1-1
TGCGCCAGCAGCTTGGGACAGATGGACACTGAAGCTTTCTTT
CASSLGQMDTEAFF
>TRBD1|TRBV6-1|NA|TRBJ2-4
TGTGCCAGCAGTCAGGGACAGGACCCGGGTAGGAGGACTCAGTACTTC
CASSQGQDPGRRTQYF
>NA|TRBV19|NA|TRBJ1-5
TGTGCCAGTAGCCTCGGGAGGACGGGACCTTTCAATCAGCCCCAGCATTTT
CASSLGRTGPFNQPQHF
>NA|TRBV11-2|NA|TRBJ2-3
TGTGCCAGCAGCTTCCCGGCCATTGGTCAGGGGACTAGCACAGATACGCAGTATTTT
CASSFPAIGQGTSTDTQYF
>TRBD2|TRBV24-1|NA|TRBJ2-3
TGTGCCACCAGTGATTCTCGGGGGGGAGGAGATACGCAGTATTTT
CATSDSRGGGDTQYF
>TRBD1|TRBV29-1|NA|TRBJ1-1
TGCAGCGTAGAGGGACAGGGGTTTGAAGCTTTCTTT
CSVEGQGFEAFF
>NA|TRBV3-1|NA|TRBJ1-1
TGTGCCAGCAGCCAGGGCATGTGGACTGAAGCTTTCTTT
CASSQGMWTEAFF
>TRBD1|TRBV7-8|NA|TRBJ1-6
TGTGCCAGCAGCTTGGACCGACAGGGAGGAAATTCACCCCTCCACTTT
CASSLDRQGGNSPLHF
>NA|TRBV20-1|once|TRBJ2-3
TGCAGTGCTAGAGATTCGGCGGGGAGTGGCACAGATACGCAGTATTTT
CSARDSAGSGTDTQYF
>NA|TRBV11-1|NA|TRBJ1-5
TGTGCCAGCAGCCAATCGGGGGGGCCCCAGCATTTT
CASSQSGGPQHF
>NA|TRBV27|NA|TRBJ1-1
TGTGCCAGCCGGTCCCAGCCATTTTACGCTGAAGCTTTCTTT
CASRSQPFYAEAFF
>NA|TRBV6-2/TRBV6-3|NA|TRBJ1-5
TGTGCCAGCAGCCCCCCAGGGATTCAGCCCCAGCATTTT
CASSPPGIQPQHF
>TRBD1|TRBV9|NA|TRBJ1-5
TGTGCCAGCAGTTCCGGGACAGGTGGGGAGCCCCAGCATTTT
CASSSGTGGEPQHF
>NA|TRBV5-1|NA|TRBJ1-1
TGCGCCAGCAGGCTGTGGGGGGCCGGCACTGAAGCTTTCTTT
CASRLWGAGTEAFF
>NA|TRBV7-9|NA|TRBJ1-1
TGTGCCAGCAGCTTAGATGACGGGAACACTGAAGCTTTCTTT
CASSLDDGNTEAFF
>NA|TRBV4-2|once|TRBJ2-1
TGTGCCAGCAGCCAAGCCTCAGGGGGGGCCTACAATGAGCAGTTCTTC
CASSQASGGAYNEQFF
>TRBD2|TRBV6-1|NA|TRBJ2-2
TGTGCCAGCAGCCCCACGGGAGGGCGGGGGGGCACCGGGGAGCTGTTTTTT
CASSPTGGRGGTGELFF
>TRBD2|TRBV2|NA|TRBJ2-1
TGTGCCAGCAGAGAGGAGCGGGAACATGAGCAGTTCTTC
CASREEREHEQFF
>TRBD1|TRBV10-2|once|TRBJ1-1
TGCGCCAGCAGTGAGTCCGAAGGGGGCCCGAACACTGAAGCTTTCTTT
CASSESEGGPNTEAFF
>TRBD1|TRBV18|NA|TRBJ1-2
TGTGCCAGCTCACCGGTGGGCCAGGGGGCGGCCTATGGCTACACCTTC
CASSPVGQGAAYGYTF
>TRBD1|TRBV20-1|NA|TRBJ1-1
TGCAGTGCTAGGGACCCGACAGGGGTGAGTGAAGCTTTCTTT
CSARDPTGVSEAFF
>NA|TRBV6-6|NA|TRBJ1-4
TGTGCCAGCAGTTCCTTAAGGGTGGATAATGAAAAACTGTTTTTT
CASSSLRVDNEKLFF
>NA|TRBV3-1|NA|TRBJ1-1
TGTGCCAGCAGCCGCGATCGCCAGGAGAACACTGAAGCTTTCTTT
CASSRDRQENTEAFF
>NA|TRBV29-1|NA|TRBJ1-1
TGCAGCGTTGAAAGGAGGGTGAACACTGAAGCTTTCTTT
CSVERRVNTEAFF
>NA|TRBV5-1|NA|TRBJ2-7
TGCGCCAGCAGCTTGATGCAGGGTAGCTACGAGCAGTACTTC
CASSLMQGSYEQYF
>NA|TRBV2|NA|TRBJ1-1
TGTGCCAGCAGTCCTAGGTCAGGTGAAGCTTTCTTT
CASSPRSGEAFF
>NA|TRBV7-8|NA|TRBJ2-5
TGTGCCAGCAGCCCGACGGTGGGGGTAGGCGAGACCCAGTACTTC
CASSPTVGVGETQYF
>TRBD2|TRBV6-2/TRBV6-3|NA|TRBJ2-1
TGTGCCAGCAGTTACTCGACTAGCGGGGGTCTGTTCTTC
CASSYSTSGGLFF
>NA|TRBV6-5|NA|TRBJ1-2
TGTGCCAGCAGTTACAATGTCGGTGTACAGGGCTATGGCTACACCTTC
CASSYNVGVQGYGYTF
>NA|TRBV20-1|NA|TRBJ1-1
TGCAGTGCTAGAGATAGCTCCGAAACGGGACTTGAAGCTTTCTTT
CSARDSSETGLEAFF
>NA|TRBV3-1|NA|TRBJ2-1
TGTGCCAGCAGCCAAGATGCGGGACTTCGAGGGGACAATGAGCAGTTCTTC
CASSQDAGLRGDNEQFF
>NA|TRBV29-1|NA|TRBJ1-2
TGCAGCGTTGAAAAAGGCTACACCTTC
CSVEKGYTF
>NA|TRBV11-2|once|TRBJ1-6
TGTGCCAGCAGCTTCCCCGACACAGGGACGCTCCACTTT
CASSFPDTGTLHF
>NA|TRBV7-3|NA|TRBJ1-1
TGTGCCAGCAGCACGCAAGCCGGGCCGAACACTGAAGCTTTCTTT
CASSTQAGPNTEAFF
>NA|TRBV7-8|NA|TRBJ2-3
TGTGCCAGCAGCCGAGGACTGCCCGGAGTGGATACGCAGTATTTT
CASSRGLPGVDTQYF
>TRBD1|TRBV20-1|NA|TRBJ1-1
TGCAGTGCTAGAGATATCGAGGGGGCGAATCGGAGGAACACTGAAGCTTTCTTT
CSARDIEGANRRNTEAFF
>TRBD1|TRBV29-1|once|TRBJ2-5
TGCAGCCTCATTAGGGGCACAGGGGGGATGGAGACCCAGTACTTC
CSLIRGTGGMETQYF
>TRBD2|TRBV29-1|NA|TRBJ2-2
TGCAGCGTTGATGGGCTAGCGGGGCGAAATACCGGGGAGCTGTTTTTT
CSVDGLAGRNTGELFF
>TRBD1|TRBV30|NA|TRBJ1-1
TGTGCCTGGACCCACCGGGACAGGGACACTGAAGCTTTCTTT
CAWTHRDRDTEAFF
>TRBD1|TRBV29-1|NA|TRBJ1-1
TGCAGCGTTGCATTGGACAGGGGATCCCCTGAAGCTTTCTTT
CSVALDRGSPEAFF
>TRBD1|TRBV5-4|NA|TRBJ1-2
TGTGCCAGCAGGCCGCCGGACAGGGCTCTTAATGGCTACACCTTC
CASRPPDRALNGYTF